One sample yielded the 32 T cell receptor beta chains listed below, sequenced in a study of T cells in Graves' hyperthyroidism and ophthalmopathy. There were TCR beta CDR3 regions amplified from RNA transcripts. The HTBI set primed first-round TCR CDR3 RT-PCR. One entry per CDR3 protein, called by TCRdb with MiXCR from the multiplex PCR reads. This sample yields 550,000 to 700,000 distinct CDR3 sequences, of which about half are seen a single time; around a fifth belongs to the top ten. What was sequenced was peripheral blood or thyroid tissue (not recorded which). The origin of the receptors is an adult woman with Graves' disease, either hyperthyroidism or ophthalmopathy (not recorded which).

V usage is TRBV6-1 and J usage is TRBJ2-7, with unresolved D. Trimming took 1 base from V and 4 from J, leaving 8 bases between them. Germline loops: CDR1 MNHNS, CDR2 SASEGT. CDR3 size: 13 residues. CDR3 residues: CASSEDPLYEQYF. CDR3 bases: TGTGCCAGCAGTGAAGATCCCCTATACGAGCAGTACTTC.

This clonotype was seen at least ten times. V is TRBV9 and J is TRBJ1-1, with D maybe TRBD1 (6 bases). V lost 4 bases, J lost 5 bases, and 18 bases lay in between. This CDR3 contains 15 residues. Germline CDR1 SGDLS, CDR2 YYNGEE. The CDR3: CASSPSPQGSTEAFF. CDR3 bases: TGTGCCAGCAGCCCCTCCCCACAGGGTTCGACTGAAGCTTTCTTT.

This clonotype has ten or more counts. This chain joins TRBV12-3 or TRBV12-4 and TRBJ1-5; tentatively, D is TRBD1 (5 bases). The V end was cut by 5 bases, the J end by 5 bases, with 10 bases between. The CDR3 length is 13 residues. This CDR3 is CASSRDGDQPQHF. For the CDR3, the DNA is TGTGCCAGCAGTCGGGACGGAGATCAGCCCCAGCATTTT.

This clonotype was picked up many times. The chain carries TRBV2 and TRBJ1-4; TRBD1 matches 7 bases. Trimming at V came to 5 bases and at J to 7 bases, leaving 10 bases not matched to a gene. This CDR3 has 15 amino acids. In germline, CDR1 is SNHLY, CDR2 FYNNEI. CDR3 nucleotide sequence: TGTGCCAGCAGTCGATCCAGGGGGGCAGGTGAAAAACTGTTTTTT. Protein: CASSRSRGAGEKLFF.

The DNA of the CDR3 is TGTGCCTGGAGTGCAGGGGACAGGGTTGATTCACCCCTCCACTTT. Amino acid sequence: CAWSAGDRVDSPLHF. J is TRBJ1-6 and V is TRBV30; 9 nucleotides match TRBD1. J was trimmed by 8 bases and V by 1 base; bases with no gene match: 6. The V gene's germline CDR1 is GTSNPN and CDR2 SVGIG (reference sequence). The CDR3 has 15 residues.

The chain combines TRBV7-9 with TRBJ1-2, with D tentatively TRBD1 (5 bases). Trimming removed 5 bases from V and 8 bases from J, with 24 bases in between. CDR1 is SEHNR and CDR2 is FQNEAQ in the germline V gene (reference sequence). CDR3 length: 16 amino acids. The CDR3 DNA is TGTGCCAGCAGCCAGCAACCGGGGGGTGAATTTAGCGGCTACACCTTC. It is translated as CASSQQPGGEFSGYTF.

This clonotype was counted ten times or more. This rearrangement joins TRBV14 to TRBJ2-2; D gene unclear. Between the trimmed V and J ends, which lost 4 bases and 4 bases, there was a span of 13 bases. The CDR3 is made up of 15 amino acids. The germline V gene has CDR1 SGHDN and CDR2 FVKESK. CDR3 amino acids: CASSLTVSRTGELFF. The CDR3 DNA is TGTGCCAGCAGCCTAACCGTCTCTCGCACCGGGGAGCTGTTTTTT.

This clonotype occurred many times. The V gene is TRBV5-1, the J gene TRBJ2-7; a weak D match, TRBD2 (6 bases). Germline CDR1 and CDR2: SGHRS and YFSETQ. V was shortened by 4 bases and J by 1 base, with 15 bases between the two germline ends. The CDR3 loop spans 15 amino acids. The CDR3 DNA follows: TGCGCCAGCAGCGCGGGACCACCTACTTCCTACGAGCAGTACTTC. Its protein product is CASSAGPPTSYEQYF.

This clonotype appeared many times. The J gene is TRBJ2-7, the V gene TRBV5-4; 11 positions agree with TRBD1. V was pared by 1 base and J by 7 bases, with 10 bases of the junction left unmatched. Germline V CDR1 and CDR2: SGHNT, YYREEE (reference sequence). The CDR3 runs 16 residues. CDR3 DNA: TGTGCCAGCAGCTTGAGTGTCGGGACAGGGGGTCGTGAGCAGTACTTC. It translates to CASSLSVGTGGREQYF.

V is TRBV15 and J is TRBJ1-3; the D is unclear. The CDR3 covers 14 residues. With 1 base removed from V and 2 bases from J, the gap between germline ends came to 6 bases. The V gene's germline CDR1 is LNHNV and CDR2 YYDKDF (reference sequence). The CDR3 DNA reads TGTGCCACCAGCAGAGGGATAACTGGAAACACCATATATTTT. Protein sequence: CATSRGITGNTIYF. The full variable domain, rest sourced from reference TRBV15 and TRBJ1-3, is DAMVIQNPRYQVTQFGKPVTLSCSQTLNHNVMYWYQQKSSQAPKLLFHYYDKDFNNEADTPDNFQSRRPNTSFCFLDIRSPGLGDTAMYLCATSRGITGNTIYFGEGSWLTVV.

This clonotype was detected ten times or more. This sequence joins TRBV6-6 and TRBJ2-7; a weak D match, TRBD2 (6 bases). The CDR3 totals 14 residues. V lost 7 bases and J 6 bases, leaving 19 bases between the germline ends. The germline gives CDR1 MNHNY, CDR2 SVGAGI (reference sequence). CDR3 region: CASIKGDSFTEQYF. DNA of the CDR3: TGTGCCAGCATTAAAGGGGACTCTTTCACCGAGCAGTACTTC.

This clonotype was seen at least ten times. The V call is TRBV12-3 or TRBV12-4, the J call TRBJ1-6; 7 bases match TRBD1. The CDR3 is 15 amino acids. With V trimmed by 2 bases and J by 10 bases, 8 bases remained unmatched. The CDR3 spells CASSLLSTGESPLHF. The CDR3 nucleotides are TGTGCCAGCAGTTTACTTAGTACAGGGGAATCACCCCTCCACTTT.

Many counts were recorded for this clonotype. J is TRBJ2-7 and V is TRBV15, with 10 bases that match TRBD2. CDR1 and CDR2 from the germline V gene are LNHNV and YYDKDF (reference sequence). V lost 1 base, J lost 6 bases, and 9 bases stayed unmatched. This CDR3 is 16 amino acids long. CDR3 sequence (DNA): TGTGCCACCAGCAGAGGTAGTGGGACTAGCGTCCTCGAGCAGTACTTC. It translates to CATSRGSGTSVLEQYF.

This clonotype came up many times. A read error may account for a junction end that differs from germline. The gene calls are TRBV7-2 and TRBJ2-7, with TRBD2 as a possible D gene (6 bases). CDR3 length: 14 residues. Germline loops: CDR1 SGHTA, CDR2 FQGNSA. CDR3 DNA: TGTGCCAGCAGTTTAGGCCAGGCGGGATACGAGCAGTACTTC. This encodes CASSLGQAGYEQYF.

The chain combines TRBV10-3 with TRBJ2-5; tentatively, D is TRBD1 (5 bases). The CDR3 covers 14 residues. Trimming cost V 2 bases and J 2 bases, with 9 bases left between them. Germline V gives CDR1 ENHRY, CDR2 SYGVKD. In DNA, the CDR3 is TGTGCCATCAGTGAGGACAGTAGACAAGAGACCCAGTACTTC. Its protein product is CAISEDSRQETQYF.

CDR3 residues: CSARGAYSGNTIYF. The CDR3 DNA follows: TGCAGTGCTAGAGGGGCCTACTCTGGAAACACCATATATTTT. This sequence joins TRBV20-1 and TRBJ1-3; D is ambiguous. In germline, CDR1 is DFQATT, CDR2 SNEGSKA (reference sequence). Trimming stripped 1 base from V and 0 bases from J, with 7 bases between. This CDR3 spans 14 amino acids.

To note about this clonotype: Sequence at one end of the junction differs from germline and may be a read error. CDR3 loop: CASSDKADGSTIYF. The CDR3 bases are TGTGCCAGCAGTGATAAAGCGGATGGAAGCACCATATATTTT. The chain links TRBV10-3 to TRBJ1-3, with D unclear. Germline CDR1 ENHRY, CDR2 SYGVKD. The CDR3 consists of 14 residues.

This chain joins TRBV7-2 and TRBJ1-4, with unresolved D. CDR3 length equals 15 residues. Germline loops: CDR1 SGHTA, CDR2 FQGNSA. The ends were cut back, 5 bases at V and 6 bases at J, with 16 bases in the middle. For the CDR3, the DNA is TGTGCCAGCAGCCTGGACTCCACCATATATGAAAAACTGTTTTTT. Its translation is CASSLDSTIYEKLFF.

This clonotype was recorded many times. The CDR3 DNA follows: TGTGCCAGCAGCTCCCGGACAGGGCGTCTGGGCGAGCAGTACTTC. Translating gives CASSSRTGRLGEQYF. V is TRBV7-9 and J is TRBJ2-7; TRBD1 matches at 8 bases. Germline loops: CDR1 SEHNR, CDR2 FQNEAQ (reference sequence). This CDR3 spans 15 amino acids. Trimming removed 4 bases from V and 6 bases from J; junction bases left unmatched: 11. The full variable domain, with the rest looked up from reference TRBV7-9 and TRBJ2-7, is DTGVSQNPRHKITKRGQNVTFRCDPISEHNRLYWYRQTLGQGPEFLTYFQNEAQLEKSRLLSDRFSAERPKGSFSTLEIQRTEQGDSAMYLCASSSRTGRLGEQYFGPGTRLTVT.

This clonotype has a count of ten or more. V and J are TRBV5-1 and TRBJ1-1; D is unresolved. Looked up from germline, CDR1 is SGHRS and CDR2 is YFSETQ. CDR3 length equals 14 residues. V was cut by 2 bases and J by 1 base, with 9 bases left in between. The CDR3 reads CASSFFLQNTEAFF. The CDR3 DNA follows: TGCGCCAGCAGCTTTTTCCTACAGAACACTGAAGCTTTCTTT.

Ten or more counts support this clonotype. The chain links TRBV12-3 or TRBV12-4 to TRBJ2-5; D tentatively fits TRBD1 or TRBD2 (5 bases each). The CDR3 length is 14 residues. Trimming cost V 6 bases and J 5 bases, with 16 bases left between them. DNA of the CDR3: TGTGCCAGCAGCCGCCACCGGGACGTGGAGACCCAGTACTTC. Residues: CASSRHRDVETQYF.

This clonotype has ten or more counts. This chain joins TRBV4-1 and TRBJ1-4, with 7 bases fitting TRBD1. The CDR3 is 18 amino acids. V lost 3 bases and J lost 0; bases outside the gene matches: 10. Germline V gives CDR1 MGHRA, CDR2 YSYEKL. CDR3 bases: TGCGCCAGCAGCCATCCGGCAGGGGGTAGAGCAACTAATGAAAAACTGTTTTTT. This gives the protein CASSHPAGGRATNEKLFF.

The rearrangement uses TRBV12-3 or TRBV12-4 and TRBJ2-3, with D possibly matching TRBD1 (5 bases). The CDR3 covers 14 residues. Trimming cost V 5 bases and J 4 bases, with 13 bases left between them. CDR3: CASSPQVGADTQYF. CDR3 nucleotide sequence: TGTGCCAGCAGTCCCCAAGTAGGGGCAGATACGCAGTATTTT.

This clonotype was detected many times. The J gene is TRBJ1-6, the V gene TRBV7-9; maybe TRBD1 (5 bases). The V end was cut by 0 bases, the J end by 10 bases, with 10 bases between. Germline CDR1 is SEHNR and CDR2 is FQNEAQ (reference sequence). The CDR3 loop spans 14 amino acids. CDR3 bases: TGTGCCAGCAGCTTAGCGGGGGTCAGGTCACCCCTCCACTTT. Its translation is CASSLAGVRSPLHF.

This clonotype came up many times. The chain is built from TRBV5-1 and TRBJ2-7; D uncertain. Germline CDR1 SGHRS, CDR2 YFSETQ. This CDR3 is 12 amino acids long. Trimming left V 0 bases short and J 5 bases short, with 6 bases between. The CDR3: CASSLVGNEQYF. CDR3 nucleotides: TGCGCCAGCAGCTTGGTAGGAAACGAGCAGTACTTC. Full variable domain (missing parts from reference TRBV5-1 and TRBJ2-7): KAGVTQTPRYLIKTRGQQVTLSCSPISGHRSVSWYQQTPGQGLQFLFEYFSETQRNKGNFPGRFSGRQFSNSRSEMNVSTLELGDSALYLCASSLVGNEQYFGPGTRLTVT.

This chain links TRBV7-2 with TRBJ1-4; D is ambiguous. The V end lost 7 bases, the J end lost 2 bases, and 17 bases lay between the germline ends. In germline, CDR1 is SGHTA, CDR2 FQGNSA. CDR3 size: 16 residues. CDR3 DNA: TGTGCCAGCAACATCCTGGGAGGGAACACTAATGAAAAACTGTTTTTT. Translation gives CASNILGGNTNEKLFF.

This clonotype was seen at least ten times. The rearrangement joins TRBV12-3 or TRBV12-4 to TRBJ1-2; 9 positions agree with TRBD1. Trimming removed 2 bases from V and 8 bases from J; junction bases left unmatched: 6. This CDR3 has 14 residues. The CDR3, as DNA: TGTGCCAGCAGTTTATTGTGGGACAGGGAAGGCTACACCTTC. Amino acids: CASSLLWDREGYTF.

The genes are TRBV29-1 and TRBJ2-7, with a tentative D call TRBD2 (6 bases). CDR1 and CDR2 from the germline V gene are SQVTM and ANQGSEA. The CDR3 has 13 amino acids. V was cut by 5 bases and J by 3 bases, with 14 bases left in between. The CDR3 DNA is TGCAGCGTTTACGCAGGGACTTTCTACGAGCAGTACTTC. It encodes CSVYAGTFYEQYF.

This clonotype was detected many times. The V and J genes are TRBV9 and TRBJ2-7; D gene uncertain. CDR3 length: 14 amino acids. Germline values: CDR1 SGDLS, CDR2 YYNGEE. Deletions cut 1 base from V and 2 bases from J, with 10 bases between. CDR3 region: CASSVLNSPYEQYF. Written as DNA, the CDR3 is TGTGCCAGCAGCGTACTTAACAGCCCCTACGAGCAGTACTTC.

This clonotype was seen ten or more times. CDR3 sequence: CASRQGDYEQYF. CDR3 sequence (DNA): TGCGCCAGCCGACAAGGGGACTACGAGCAGTACTTC. The rearrangement uses TRBV10-2 and TRBJ2-7; perhaps TRBD1 as D (5 bases). Trimming took off 8 bases at V and 3 bases at J, with 11 bases between the two ends. This CDR3 spans 12 amino acids. Germline lookup yields CDR1 WSHSY and CDR2 SAAADI.

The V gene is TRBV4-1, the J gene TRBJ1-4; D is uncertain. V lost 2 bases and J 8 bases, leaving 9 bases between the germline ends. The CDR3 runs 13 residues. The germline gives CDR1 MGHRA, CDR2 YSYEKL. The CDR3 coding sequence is TGCGCCAGCAGCCAATTGAGTTTGGAAAAACTGTTTTTT. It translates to CASSQLSLEKLFF.

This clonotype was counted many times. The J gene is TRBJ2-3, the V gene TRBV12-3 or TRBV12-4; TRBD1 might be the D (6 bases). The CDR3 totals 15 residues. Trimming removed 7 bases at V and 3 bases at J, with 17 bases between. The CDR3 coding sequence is TGTGCCAGCACCCCAGGCGTCGACAGGACAGATACGCAGTATTTT. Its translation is CASTPGVDRTDTQYF.